This TCR beta chain was identified in a study of response to subunit inactivated influenza vaccine. Whole-study findings and limits: That few new T cells are recruited by each seasonal influenza vaccination was the authors' suggestion.

Worth noting for this clonotype: Its target is unknown.

Between the trimmed V and J ends, which lost 0 bases and 3 bases, there was a span of 9 bases. The CDR3 consists of 14 residues. From germline, CDR1 is SGHTA and CDR2 FQGNSA. One entry per CDR3 protein results from TCRdb running MiXCR on the RT-PCR reads. Among over 750,000 distinct CDR3 sequences listed, 21% were seen once. Sequenced material: PBMCs from blood, taken about 5 days after vaccination. This sequence originates from a man in his fifties who received an inactivated influenza vaccine. This rearrangement joins TRBV7-2 to TRBJ2-7; no reliable D call. CDR3 region: CASSLAGKIYEQYF. The CDR3 DNA is TGTGCCAGCAGCTTAGCCGGAAAAATCTACGAGCAGTACTTC. Complete variable domain (other parts from reference TRBV7-2 and TRBJ2-7): GAGVSQSPSNKVTEKGKDVELRCDPISGHTALYWYRQSLGQGLEFLIYFQGNSAPDKSGLPSDRFSAERTGGSVSTLTIQRTQQEDSAVYLCASSLAGKIYEQYFGPGTRLTVT.